The clone carrying this TCR beta chain has ten or more counts. Its antigen is as yet unknown. The data originate from a study of Graves' ophthalmopathy and Graves' hyperthyroidism. Symptoms, serum thyroxine and TRAb, thyroid ultrasound, and orbital computed tomography formed the diagnostic basis. The authors isolated PBMCs from around 10 ml of fresh peripheral blood. The CDR3 length is 13 residues. Trimming removed 3 bases at V and 2 bases at J, with 8 bases between. CDR3 regions of TCR beta were amplified from RNA transcripts. RT-PCR was first run with HTBI primers, then multiplex PCR in a second round. TCRdb re-derived calls from the multiplex PCR reads in MiXCR, one entry per CDR3 protein. The sample has roughly 36,000 distinct CDR3 sequences, roughly 50% seen once. General observations from the study: A model of 13 signatures distinguished ophthalmopathy from stable hyperthyroidism at approximately 90% sensitivity and roughly 80% specificity.

The origin of this receptor is an adult woman with stable Graves' hyperthyroidism. The rearrangement links TRBV12-3 or TRBV12-4 to TRBJ2-7; D is uncertain. Sequenced sample: peripheral blood. CDR3 coding DNA: TGTGCCAGCAGTTTCGGAGCCGCCTACGAGCAGTACTTC. Protein product: CASSFGAAYEQYF.